The 13 T cell receptor beta chains below come from one sample, sequenced in a study of cytomegalovirus exposure and HLA in healthy donors. Vbeta (60) and Jbeta (13) primers were used in the PCR. Produced via immunoSEQ multiplex PCR; TCRdb's table is partial and in-frame only. The sample shows 55,000 to 70,000 clones, approximately 80% of them seen only once. Material: PBMCs. The receptors were sampled from a woman between 35 and 50 years old in good health and CMV-seronegative.

This clone turned up a few times. The chain is built from TRBV2 and TRBJ1-3; no clear D. This CDR3 is built from 15 residues. The germline V and J ends were trimmed by 6 bases and 0 bases, with 12 bases remaining between them. Germline assignment: CDR1 SNHLY and CDR2 FYNNEI. CDR3 loop: CASSNLGSSGNTIYF. The CDR3 nucleotides are TGTGCCAGCAGCAACCTGGGGAGCTCTGGAAACACCATATATTTT.

This clone was detected only a few times. V and J are TRBV5-6 and TRBJ2-7, with 9 bases fitting TRBD2. The length of the CDR3 is 14 residues. J lost 4 bases, V lost 4 bases, and 6 bases had no gene match. The germline V gene has CDR1 SGHDT and CDR2 YYEEEE. Here the CDR3 reads CASSISGSTYEQYF. CDR3 coding DNA: TGTGCCAGCAGCATTAGCGGGAGTACGTACGAGCAGTACTTC.

CDR3 region: CASSLVAGIGSGEAFF. The CDR3, as DNA: TGTGCCAGCAGCTTAGTTGCGGGGATTGGGTCGGGTGAAGCTTTCTTT. The chain employs TRBV7-2 and TRBJ1-1; D remains unclear. V lost 1 base to trimming and J lost 7 bases, with 19 bases between them. Per the germline V gene, CDR1 is SGHTA and CDR2 is FQGNSA. The CDR3 covers 16 residues.

The chain recombines TRBV6-6 with TRBJ2-1, with D possibly TRBD1 on 7 matching bases. The CDR3 length is 16 residues. Germline CDR1 is MNHNY and CDR2 is SVGAGI (reference sequence). The V and J ends lost 2 bases and 7 bases respectively, with 18 bases between them. The CDR3 spells CASSYTRRGVMNEQFF. In DNA, the CDR3 is TGTGCCAGCAGTTACACCCGCAGGGGGGTAATGAATGAGCAGTTCTTC.

The rearrangement uses TRBV27 and TRBJ2-3, with a weak D call TRBD2 (6 bases). The CDR3 totals 15 residues. Germline-derived CDR1 and CDR2 are MNHEY and SMNVEV (reference sequence). V lost 6 bases to trimming and J lost 0 bases, with 13 bases between them. CDR3 sequence (DNA): TGTGCCAGCAGCAGACTAGTTCCAAGCACAGATACGCAGTATTTT. Protein: CASSRLVPSTDTQYF.

A few counts support this clone. The CDR3 loop is CASSPRAGEAFF. CDR3 sequence (DNA): TGTGCCAGCAGCCCTCGGGCAGGGGAAGCTTTCTTT. The V gene is TRBV7-2, the J gene TRBJ1-1; maybe TRBD1 (5 bases). Deletions cut 5 bases from V and 8 bases from J, with 12 bases between. The CDR3 is 12 residues long. The germline V gene has CDR1 SGHTA and CDR2 FQGNSA.

The rearrangement uses TRBV5-1 and TRBJ2-7; 9 nucleotides align to TRBD2. V lost 0 bases to trimming and J lost 0 bases; unmatched junction nucleotides: 4. This CDR3 is 16 amino acids long. The V gene's germline CDR1 is SGHRS and CDR2 YFSETQ. CDR3 sequence: CASSLVPSGVSYEQYF. Here the CDR3 DNA reads TGCGCCAGCAGCTTGGTTCCTAGCGGGGTCTCCTACGAGCAGTACTTC.

The J gene is TRBJ2-7, the V gene TRBV10-3; TRBD2 matches 10 bases. Germline V gives CDR1 ENHRY, CDR2 SYGVKD. The CDR3 loop spans 15 amino acids. Trimming at V came to 2 bases and at J to 4 bases, leaving 5 bases not matched to a gene. The CDR3 bases are TGTGCCATCAGTGAGGGGCTAGCGGGAGTATACGAGCAGTACTTC. As protein: CAISEGLAGVYEQYF.

In nucleotides, the CDR3 is TGTGCCAGCTCACCTTCCGAGACAGGGGTCACTGAAGCTTTCTTT. This translates into CASSPSETGVTEAFF. This rearrangement joins TRBV18 to TRBJ1-1, with 8 bases lining up with TRBD1. The CDR3 has 15 amino acids. Germline V gene lookup returns CDR1 KGHSH and CDR2 LQKENI. Germline trimming cut 3 bases from V and 4 bases from J; bases unmatched to any gene: 7.

The sample holds one count of this clone. The chain employs TRBV10-3 and TRBJ2-1; 12 bases align to TRBD2. There are 18 residues in the CDR3. Germline-derived CDR1 and CDR2 are ENHRY and SYGVKD. V shed 4 bases and J 0 bases; nucleotides not matched to a gene: 7. CDR3: CAISATGTSGYSYNEQFF. CDR3 nucleotides: TGTGCCATCAGTGCAACAGGGACTAGCGGGTACTCCTACAATGAGCAGTTCTTC.

V gene TRBV7-9 combines with J gene TRBJ2-3, with 13 positions matching TRBD2. Losses at the gene ends were 5 bases for V and 4 bases for J; bases not matched to a gene: 9. The CDR3 has 17 amino acids. Germline V gene lookup returns CDR1 SEHNR and CDR2 FQNEAQ (reference sequence). The CDR3 loop reads CASSGGLAGESADTQYF. The CDR3 region has the DNA TGTGCCAGCAGCGGCGGACTAGCGGGAGAGTCAGCAGATACGCAGTATTTT.

The chain recombines TRBV5-1 with TRBJ1-6; 9 bases line up with TRBD1. The CDR3 is 16 residues long. V dropped 2 bases and J dropped 5; count of bases not matched to a gene: 5. Germline V CDR1 and CDR2: SGHRS, YFSETQ. The DNA of the CDR3 is TGCGCCAGCAGCTTAACTGGACAGGGGCATAATTCACCCCTCCACTTT. Amino acid sequence: CASSLTGQGHNSPLHF.

The gene calls are TRBV28 and TRBJ2-2; TRBD1 might be the D (6 bases). This CDR3 comprises 17 residues. The ends were cut back, 4 bases at V and 2 bases at J, with 17 bases in the middle. Germline assignment: CDR1 MDHEN and CDR2 SYDVKM. CDR3 sequence: CASSWGRGFSNTGELFF. The DNA for the CDR3 is TGTGCCAGCAGTTGGGGCAGGGGATTTTCCAACACCGGGGAGCTGTTTTTT.